This TCR beta chain was identified during a study of CD4+ T cells in melanoma (dated by TCRdb to 2022 to 2024). Regarding the complete study: The study examined neoantigen-specific CD4+ T cells in human melanoma.

About this clone itself: Its antigen target is currently unknown. No much larger clone exists at a distance of one base, and base qualities are not known.

Libraries came from the immunoSEQ multiplex PCR assay. Entries here come from immuneACCESS through TCRdb and include only in-frame sequences with V and J called. Some clones fail to appear in such tables; in the studies checked, an unresolved V gene covers under half of the shortfall, and the cause of the remainder is unknown. For this sample the table gives around 9,500 clones, of which around 70% were detected only once. Of the sample, about a quarter falls within the top ten clones. Paper-wide results and their limitations: Neoantigen-specific CD4+ T cells in melanoma were reported to have a range of differentiation states. The report described a correlation between neoantigen-specific CD4+ T cells and the function of CD8+ T cells, macrophages and B cells.

The donors were melanoma patients. This receptor was identified in a human donor with melanoma. The material sequenced was tumor tissue.

The nucleotides read TGCAGCGTTGAAGGACGACAGGGCAGCACAGATACGCAGTATTTT. It encodes CSVEGRQGSTDTQYF. Rearrangement joined TRBV29-1 to TRBJ2-3, with 7 junctional bases fitting TRBD1. The germline V gene encodes CDR1 SQVTM and CDR2 ANQGSEA. The CDR3 runs 15 amino acids, cysteine and phenylalanine included. This entry keeps only the CDR3 DNA: 45 bases, framed from base 1. Here V drops 1 base and J drops 0 bases, and the junction holds 4 bases not matched to any gene.